The rows below give T cell receptor beta chains drawn from one sample of a study of cytomegalovirus exposure and HLA in healthy donors. Clones were sequenced by immunoSEQ multiplex PCR, and TCRdb holds only the in-frame ones, with some missing. The profile shows approximately 140,000 clones, 80% of them singletons. Sequenced sample: PBMCs. All receptors come from a male donor in good health and CMV-seropositive. The CDR3 runs from the conserved cysteine through the conserved F or W. D genes are given only for firm matches. Size is stated for part of the rows, as once, few or many counts, or as a class when the clone is expanded.

v_call	d_call	j_call	clone_size	cdr3_aa	cdr3_nt
TRBV19	NA	TRBJ2-7	NA	CASSIVEGPYEQYF	TGTGCCAGTAGTATAGTGGAGGGGCCCTACGAGCAGTACTTC
TRBV28	NA	TRBJ1-2	NA	CATVSPLNRHYGYTF	TGTGCCACAGTCTCCCCCCTTAACAGGCACTATGGCTACACCTTC
TRBV21-1	NA	TRBJ1-2	few	CASSKGTGTFKLAFHGYTF	TGTGCCAGCAGCAAAGGGACAGGAACGTTCAAACTCGCTTTCCATGGCTACACCTTC
TRBV27	NA	TRBJ2-5	NA	CASSLTGGLLETQYF	TGTGCCAGCAGCCTAACCGGGGGGCTTTTGGAGACCCAGTACTTC
TRBV7-6	NA	TRBJ1-4	NA	CASSLEWAGVREKLFF	TGTGCCAGCAGCTTAGAGTGGGCAGGGGTTCGAGAAAAACTGTTTTTT
TRBV5-5	TRBD2	TRBJ2-1	NA	CASTNRRERNEQFF	TGTGCCAGCACGAACAGGCGGGAGCGGAATGAGCAGTTCTTC
TRBV4-3	TRBD1	TRBJ2-7	NA	CASSQVWGGTVLTYEQYF	TGCGCCAGCAGCCAAGTCTGGGGTGGGACAGTCCTTACCTACGAGCAGTACTTC
TRBV29-1	TRBD2	TRBJ2-7	once	CSVEGLAGYEQYF	TGCAGCGTTGAGGGACTAGCGGGCTACGAGCAGTACTTC
TRBV7-9	TRBD1	TRBJ2-3	NA	CASSLAPGGETDTQYF	TGTGCCAGCAGCTTAGCGCCAGGGGGCGAGACAGATACGCAGTATTTT
TRBV28	TRBD1	TRBJ1-5	NA	CASTLQGARDQPQHF	TGTGCCAGCACCTTACAGGGGGCACGGGATCAGCCCCAGCATTTT
TRBV4-2	TRBD2	TRBJ2-2	NA	CASSLIIRTSANTGELFF	TGTGCCAGCAGCCTCATAATTCGGACTAGCGCGAACACCGGGGAGCTGTTTTTT
TRBV5-8	NA	TRBJ1-1	NA	CASSLTGFTAFF	TGTGCCAGCAGCTTGACAGGGTTCACAGCTTTCTTT
TRBV5-6	TRBD1	TRBJ2-7	NA	CASSVTGGQDEQYF	TGTGCCAGCAGCGTGACAGGGGGGCAAGACGAGCAGTACTTC
TRBV15	NA	TRBJ2-7	few	CATSTPPGVEQYF	TGTGCCACCAGCACTCCGCCGGGGGTCGAGCAGTACTTC
TRBV4-1	NA	TRBJ1-1	NA	CASSQSGADTEAFF	TGCGCCAGCAGCCAATCTGGGGCCGACACTGAAGCTTTCTTT
TRBV7-9	NA	TRBJ1-1	NA	CSSSLNSENTEAFF	TGTTCCAGCAGCTTAAATAGTGAGAACACTGAAGCTTTCTTT
TRBV7-8	TRBD2	TRBJ2-2	NA	CASSSLQGLAGGPRSGELFF	TGTGCCAGCAGCTCTCTCCAAGGACTAGCGGGAGGGCCGAGGAGCGGGGAGCTGTTTTTT
TRBV29-1	NA	TRBJ2-7	NA	CSVDGGNRALEQYF	TGCAGCGTTGACGGGGGTAATAGGGCCCTCGAGCAGTACTTC
TRBV7-9	NA	TRBJ2-7	NA	CASSLQVAADDEQYF	TGTGCCAGCAGCTTACAGGTAGCGGCGGACGACGAGCAGTACTTC
TRBV7-9	NA	TRBJ1-1	once	CASSAGATEAFF	TGTGCCAGCAGTGCTGGGGCCACTGAAGCTTTCTTT
TRBV19	NA	TRBJ1-3	NA	CASMMSSGNTIYF	TGTGCCAGTATGATGAGCTCTGGAAACACCATATATTTT
TRBV10-1	NA	TRBJ1-5	NA	CASSESEGLNQPQHF	TGCGCCAGCAGTGAGTCGGAGGGTCTCAATCAGCCCCAGCATTTT
TRBV9	NA	TRBJ1-3	NA	CASSSSSGNTIYF	TGTGCCAGCAGCTCCTCCTCTGGAAACACCATATATTTT
TRBV15	TRBD2	TRBJ2-1	NA	CATSRTLAGALGEQFF	TGTGCCACCAGCAGAACTCTAGCGGGGGCCCTAGGGGAGCAGTTCTTC
TRBV11-2	TRBD1	TRBJ2-5	NA	CASSLGGRTGGVGETQYF	TGTGCCAGCAGCTTAGGGGGCCGGACAGGGGGTGTGGGTGAGACCCAGTACTTC
TRBV5-1	NA	TRBJ2-5	NA	CASSPTTGNQETQYF	TGCGCCAGCAGCCCTACTACAGGGAACCAAGAGACCCAGTACTTC
TRBV6-6	NA	TRBJ2-3	once	CASSPGADTQYF	TGTGCCAGCAGCCCAGGGGCGGATACGCAGTATTTT
TRBV5-1	TRBD1	TRBJ2-5	NA	CASSLGQGQETQYF	TGCGCCAGCAGCTTGGGACAGGGACAAGAGACCCAGTACTTC
TRBV5-1	NA	TRBJ1-6	NA	CASSPRGGPGSPLHF	TGCGCCAGCAGCCCCCGGGGGGGCCCGGGCTCACCCCTCCACTTT
TRBV7-8	NA	TRBJ2-7	NA	CASSLARLAVLREQYF	TGTGCCAGCAGCTTAGCGCGTCTCGCTGTCCTCAGGGAGCAGTACTTC
TRBV19	TRBD1	TRBJ1-5	few	CASTPRGTGSQPQHF	TGTGCCAGTACCCCCCGGGGGACAGGGAGTCAGCCCCAGCATTTT
TRBV29-1	TRBD1	TRBJ2-7	NA	CSVDLGQVTSYEQYF	TGCAGCGTTGACCTGGGACAGGTCACCTCCTACGAGCAGTACTTC
TRBV7-6	NA	TRBJ2-5	few	CASSLWRETQYF	TGTGCCAGCAGCTTATGGCGGGAGACCCAGTACTTC
TRBV7-9	NA	TRBJ2-1	once	CASSLASSYNEQFF	TGTGCCAGCAGCTTAGCGAGCTCCTACAATGAGCAGTTCTTC
TRBV29-1	TRBD2	TRBJ2-7	NA	CSVTSGSPDEQYF	TGCAGCGTTACTAGCGGGAGTCCCGACGAGCAGTACTTC
TRBV14	NA	TRBJ1-1	NA	CASSQGKVGRSTEAFF	TGTGCCAGCAGCCAAGGAAAGGTAGGGAGGAGCACTGAAGCTTTCTTT
TRBV6-5	NA	TRBJ1-6	NA	CASSYSTVGNSPLHF	TGTGCCAGCAGTTATTCGACAGTGGGTAATTCACCCCTCCACTTT
TRBV19	NA	TRBJ1-1	NA	CASRRGPNTEAFF	TGTGCCAGTAGGCGGGGACCGAACACTGAAGCTTTCTTT
TRBV4-2	TRBD1	TRBJ2-2	NA	CASRPGQITGELFF	TGTGCCAGCCGTCCGGGACAGATCACCGGGGAGCTGTTTTTT
TRBV7-9	TRBD1	TRBJ1-4	NA	CASSLVGTVANEKLFF	TGTGCCAGCAGCTTAGTTGGGACAGTCGCTAATGAAAAACTGTTTTTT
TRBV4-3	NA	TRBJ2-1	NA	CASSLGRSNEQFF	TGCGCCAGCTCCCTGGGGAGGTCCAATGAGCAGTTCTTC
TRBV7-9	TRBD2	TRBJ2-7	NA	CASSFLAGGGVYEQYF	TGTGCCAGCAGCTTCCTAGCGGGAGGGGGAGTCTACGAGCAGTACTTC
TRBV5-6	NA	TRBJ2-4	NA	CASSLGGGDIQYF	TGTGCCAGCAGCTTGGGAGGAGGGGACATTCAGTACTTC
TRBV7-3	TRBD1	TRBJ2-5	NA	CASSLTVPGTGGQETQYF	TGTGCCAGCAGCTTAACGGTGCCCGGGACAGGAGGGCAAGAGACCCAGTACTTC
TRBV19	TRBD1	TRBJ1-4	NA	CASSLRTGLDATNEKLFF	TGTGCCAGTAGTCTCCGGACAGGGCTGGACGCAACTAATGAAAAACTGTTTTTT
TRBV10-3	NA	TRBJ2-7	NA	CAISESGHSYEQYF	TGTGCCATCAGTGAGTCAGGACACTCCTACGAGCAGTACTTC
TRBV28	NA	TRBJ2-5	NA	CASSLLEQTQYF	TGTGCCAGCAGTTTGCTAGAACAGACCCAGTACTTC
TRBV6-6	NA	TRBJ1-1	NA	CASSTDRMTEAFF	TGTGCCAGCAGCACAGACAGGATGACTGAAGCTTTCTTT
TRBV19	TRBD1	TRBJ1-5	NA	CASNSRGQGDSNQPQHF	TGTGCCAGTAACTCCCGGGGACAGGGAGACAGCAATCAGCCCCAGCATTTT
TRBV28	NA	TRBJ2-6	NA	CASSFGSGAGANVLTF	TGTGCCAGCAGTTTCGGTTCAGGGGCTGGGGCCAACGTCCTGACTTTC
TRBV10-3	TRBD2	TRBJ2-3	NA	CAIGLAGGADTQYF	TGTGCCATCGGGCTAGCGGGGGGGGCAGATACGCAGTATTTT
TRBV9	TRBD2	TRBJ2-3	NA	CASSASGTRIDTQYF	TGTGCCAGCAGCGCCTCCGGGACTAGGATAGATACGCAGTATTTT
TRBV7-2	NA	TRBJ2-5	NA	CASSQRYTQYF	TGTGCCAGCAGCCAGCGGTATACCCAGTACTTC
TRBV7-9	NA	TRBJ1-5	NA	CASSWGGLGNQPQHF	TGTGCCAGCAGCTGGGGGGGGCTGGGCAATCAGCCCCAGCATTTT